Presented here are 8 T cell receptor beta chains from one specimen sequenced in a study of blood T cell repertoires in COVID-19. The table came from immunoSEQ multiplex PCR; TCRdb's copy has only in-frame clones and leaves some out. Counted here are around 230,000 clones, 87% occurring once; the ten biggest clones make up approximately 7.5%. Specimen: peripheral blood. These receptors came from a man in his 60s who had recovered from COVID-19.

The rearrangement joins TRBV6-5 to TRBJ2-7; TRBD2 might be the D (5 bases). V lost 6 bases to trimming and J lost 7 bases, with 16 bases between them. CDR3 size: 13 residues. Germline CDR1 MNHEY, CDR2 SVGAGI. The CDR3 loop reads CASSRTPTGEQYF. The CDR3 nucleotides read TGTGCCAGCAGCCGGACCCCGACGGGAGAGCAGTACTTC.

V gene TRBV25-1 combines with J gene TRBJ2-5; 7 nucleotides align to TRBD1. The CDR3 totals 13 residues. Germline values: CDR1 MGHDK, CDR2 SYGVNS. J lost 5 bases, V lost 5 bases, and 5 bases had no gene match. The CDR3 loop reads CASSKGGVETQYF. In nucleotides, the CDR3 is TGTGCCAGCAGTAAAGGGGGCGTGGAGACCCAGTACTTC.

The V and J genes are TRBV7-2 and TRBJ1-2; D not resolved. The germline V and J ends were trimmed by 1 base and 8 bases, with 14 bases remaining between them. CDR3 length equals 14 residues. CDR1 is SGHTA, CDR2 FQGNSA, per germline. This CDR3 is CASSLGSPGGGYTF. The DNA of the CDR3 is TGTGCCAGCAGCTTAGGGTCCCCGGGAGGCGGCTACACCTTC.

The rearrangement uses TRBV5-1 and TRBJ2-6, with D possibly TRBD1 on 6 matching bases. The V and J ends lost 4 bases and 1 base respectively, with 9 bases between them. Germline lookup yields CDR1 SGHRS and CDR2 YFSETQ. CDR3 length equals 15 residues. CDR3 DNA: TGCGCCAGCAGCCAGGACAGATCTGGGGCCAACGTCCTGACTTTC. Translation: CASSQDRSGANVLTF.

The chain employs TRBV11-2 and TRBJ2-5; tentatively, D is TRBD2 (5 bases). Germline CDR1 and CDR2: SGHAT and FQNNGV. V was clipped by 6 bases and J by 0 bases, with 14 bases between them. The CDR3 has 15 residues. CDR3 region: CASSRGGWNQETQYF. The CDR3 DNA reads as TGTGCCAGCAGTCGCGGCGGGTGGAACCAAGAGACCCAGTACTTC.

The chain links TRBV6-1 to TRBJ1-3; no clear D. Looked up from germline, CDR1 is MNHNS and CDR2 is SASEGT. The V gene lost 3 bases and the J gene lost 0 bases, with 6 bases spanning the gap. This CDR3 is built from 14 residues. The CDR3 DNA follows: TGTGCCAGCAGTGAGAGGTACTCTGGAAACACCATATATTTT. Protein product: CASSERYSGNTIYF.

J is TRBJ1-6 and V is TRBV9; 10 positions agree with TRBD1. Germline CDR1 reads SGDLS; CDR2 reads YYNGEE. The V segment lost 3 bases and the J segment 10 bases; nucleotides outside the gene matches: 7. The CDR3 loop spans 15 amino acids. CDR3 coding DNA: TGTGCCAGCAGCGGAGGGACAGGGGCAGGGTCACCCCTCCACTTT. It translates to CASSGGTGAGSPLHF.

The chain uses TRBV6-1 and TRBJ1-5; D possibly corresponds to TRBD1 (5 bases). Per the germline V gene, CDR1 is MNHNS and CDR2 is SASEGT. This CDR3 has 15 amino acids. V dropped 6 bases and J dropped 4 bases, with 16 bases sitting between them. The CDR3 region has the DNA TGTGCCAGCAGCTGGACGATGGGGGGGAATCAGCCCCAGCATTTT. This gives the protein CASSWTMGGNQPQHF.